This T cell receptor (beta chain) was identified in a study of blood T cell repertoires in COVID-19. Study-wide background: The origin of the acute and convalescent COVID-19 samples was the United States, Italy and Spain. PBMCs, B-cell-depleted T cells, or T cells provided the cDNA or gDNA that made up the material.

In the authors' workflow: The assay estimated nucleated cells by amplifying reference gene primers. Assay: immunoSEQ multiplex PCR; the TCRdb copy retains only in-frame clones and omits some. The D gene and trimming were derived from the DNA, and the V and J assignments and clone size from that table. The sample contains 240,000 or so clones, roughly 86% of which appear only once. Germline assignment: CDR1 SGHAT and CDR2 FQNNGV. V lost 1 base and J lost 6, with 10 bases in between. CDR3 length equals 15 residues. This TCR derives from a man aged 80 or over with acute or convalescent COVID-19. The genes are TRBV11-2 and TRBJ1-6; possibly TRBD1 for D (5 bases). Sequences were obtained from peripheral blood. Written as DNA, the CDR3 is TGTGCCAGCAGCTTAGTGGCAGGGTCTAATTCACCCCTCCACTTT. Protein sequence: CASSLVAGSNSPLHF.